Listed here are 23 T cell receptor beta chains from one sample, sequenced in a study of identifying expanded T cells in peripheral blood. Only in-frame clones appear in the TCRdb table, and some are missing; sequencing was by immunoSEQ multiplex PCR. The sample records about 80,000 clones, approximately 90% being singletons. Sample: blood. These receptors were taken from a person between 18 and 75 years old in good health.

V and J are TRBV7-9 and TRBJ1-1; TRBD1 agrees at 7 bases. Germline-derived CDR1 and CDR2 are SEHNR and FQNEAQ (reference sequence). The V segment lost 5 bases and the J segment 1 base; nucleotides outside the gene matches: 7. The CDR3 covers 15 residues. The CDR3 bases are TGTGCCAGCAGCCCAAGGGACAGTGGGAACACTGAAGCTTTCTTT. Protein: CASSPRDSGNTEAFF.

The chain is built from TRBV29-1 and TRBJ1-4; TRBD1 matches 9 bases. Trimming took 4 bases from V and 7 from J; bases not matched to a gene: 7. The CDR3 spans 14 residues. Germline V gene sequence: CDR1 SQVTM, CDR2 ANQGSEA. CDR3 bases: TGCAGCGTTGGATGGGACAGGGCACTTGAAAAACTGTTTTTT. Translation gives CSVGWDRALEKLFF.

The chain uses TRBV10-1 and TRBJ1-1; the D gene is possibly TRBD1 (5 bases). Germline CDR1 and CDR2: WNHNN and SYGVQD (reference sequence). CDR3 length: 13 residues. Trimming took 0 bases from V and 4 from J, leaving 6 bases between them. CDR3 region: CASSESGGTEAFF. CDR3 bases: TGCGCCAGCAGTGAGTCGGGGGGCACTGAAGCTTTCTTT.

The CDR3 spells CASSPAQGARETQYF. The CDR3 coding sequence is TGTGCCAGCAGCCCCGCACAGGGGGCGCGGGAGACCCAGTACTTC. This sequence joins TRBV5-4 and TRBJ2-5, with TRBD1 identical over 9 bases. V trimming: 4 bases; J trimming: 5 bases; junction bases outside the gene matches: 9. Per the germline V gene, CDR1 is SGHNT and CDR2 is YYREEE (reference sequence). The CDR3 runs 15 residues.

The chain employs TRBV21-1 and TRBJ2-7. TRBV21-1 represents a pseudogene. The CDR3 is 11 residues long. CDR3 sequence (DNA): TGTGCCAGCAGCACCTCCTACGAGCAGTACTTC. This sequence encodes CASSTSYEQYF.

The rearrangement links TRBV29-1 to TRBJ2-3; 8 bases align to TRBD1. V shed 7 bases, J shed 2 bases, and the junction held 5 bases outside the gene matches. Germline V gives CDR1 SQVTM, CDR2 ANQGSEA. This CDR3 region has 13 residues. CDR3 sequence reads: CSAIQGDTDTQYF. Written as DNA, the CDR3 is TGCAGCGCAATACAGGGGGACACAGATACGCAGTATTTT.

There are a few counts of this clone. The V and J genes are TRBV19 and TRBJ1-2; TRBD1 might be the D (6 bases). V shed 7 bases and J shed 4 bases, with 10 bases lying between them. CDR3 size: 12 residues. In germline, CDR1 is LNHDA, CDR2 SQIVND (reference sequence). The CDR3 protein is CASTQGSYGYTF. CDR3 DNA sequence: TGTGCCAGTACCCAGGGGAGCTATGGCTACACCTTC.

CDR3 bases: TGCGCCAGCAGCTTAGGCAGGGGGGACCACGAGCAGTACTTC. Translation: CASSLGRGDHEQYF. The chain has TRBV5-1 and TRBJ2-7; D possibly corresponds to TRBD1 (7 bases). The CDR3 is made up of 14 amino acids. Germline values: CDR1 SGHRS, CDR2 YFSETQ. Trimming took 2 bases from V and 5 from J, leaving 14 bases between them.

The V call is TRBV6-1, the J call TRBJ1-3, with D uncertain. This CDR3 region has 13 residues. CDR1 MNHNS and CDR2 SASEGT come from the germline V gene. Trimming stripped 8 bases from V and 6 bases from J, with 14 bases between. DNA of the CDR3: TGTGCCAGCTCCCTGAAGGCTGAAAACACCATATATTTT. This encodes CASSLKAENTIYF.

The rearrangement links TRBV28 to TRBJ2-7; no definite D call. The length of the CDR3 is 14 residues. Trimming removed 7 bases from V and 4 bases from J, with 17 bases in between. The germline V gene encodes CDR1 MDHEN and CDR2 SYDVKM. The CDR3 sequence is CASTLTHTVYEQYF. CDR3 nucleotide sequence: TGTGCCAGCACCCTCACCCACACGGTGTACGAGCAGTACTTC.

This chain uses TRBV6-5 with TRBJ1-6; D is ambiguous. Germline CDR1 reads MNHEY; CDR2 reads SVGAGI. Trimming shortened V by 4 bases and J by 12 bases, and 13 bases separated the two germline ends. The CDR3 totals 13 residues. The CDR3 here is CASSFSRARPLHF. The CDR3 DNA follows: TGTGCCAGCAGTTTTTCACGGGCCAGACCCCTCCACTTT.

V usage is TRBV6-5 and J usage is TRBJ2-7, with 7 bases that match TRBD1. CDR3 length: 15 residues. The trim removed 2 bases at V and 0 bases at J, leaving 4 bases unmatched. The V gene's germline CDR1 is MNHEY and CDR2 SVGAGI. CDR3 sequence (DNA): TGTGCCAGCAGTTACCAGGGGGAGAGCTCCTACGAGCAGTACTTC. Translation: CASSYQGESSYEQYF.

As DNA, the CDR3 is TGTGCCAGCAGTTACTTTGGGACAGGGGTCAATCAGCCCCAGCATTTT. Encoded protein: CASSYFGTGVNQPQHF. The chain uses TRBV6-6 and TRBJ1-5, with 10 bases fitting TRBD1. After removal of 1 base from V and 3 bases from J, the junction contained 3 bases not matched to a gene. Germline V gene data show CDR1 as MNHNY and CDR2 as SVGAGI (reference sequence). The CDR3 runs to 16 residues.

This clone was recorded a few times. The J gene is TRBJ1-5, the V gene TRBV7-2; unclear D gene. The ends were cut back, 1 base at V and 3 bases at J, with 10 bases in the middle. The CDR3 runs to 15 residues. Germline assignment: CDR1 SGHTA and CDR2 FQGNSA. The CDR3 sequence: CASSLEDYPNQPQHF. In nucleotides, the CDR3 is TGTGCCAGCAGCTTAGAGGACTATCCCAATCAGCCCCAGCATTTT.

The chain couples TRBV10-2 to TRBJ1-2; D gene unclear. V lost 3 bases and J lost 5, with 16 bases in between. Looked up from germline, CDR1 is WSHSY and CDR2 is SAAADI. The CDR3 length is 15 residues. CDR3 residues: CASSEAGRRVYGYTF. In DNA, the CDR3 is TGCGCCAGCAGTGAAGCCGGACGGAGAGTATATGGCTACACCTTC.

The gene calls are TRBV10-3 and TRBJ2-4; TRBD1 agrees at 7 bases. The CDR3 length is 13 residues. Germline V CDR1 and CDR2: ENHRY, SYGVKD. V shed 2 bases, J shed 7 bases, and the junction held 2 bases outside the gene matches. The CDR3 here is CAISEVQGNIQYF. The CDR3 DNA is TGTGCCATCAGTGAGGTACAGGGGAACATTCAGTACTTC.

V usage is TRBV19 and J usage is TRBJ1-4; no firm D call. CDR1 LNHDA and CDR2 SQIVND come from the germline V gene (reference sequence). Between the trimmed V and J ends, which lost 8 bases and 4 bases, there was a span of 2 bases. CDR3 length equals 10 residues. In DNA form, the CDR3 reads TGTGCCAGTTTTAATGAAAAACTGTTTTTT. Amino acids: CASFNEKLFF.

This sequence joins TRBV4-3 and TRBJ2-3, with D tentatively TRBD1 (7 bases). Trimming stripped 7 bases from V and 8 bases from J, with 19 bases between. The CDR3 has 14 residues. Germline CDR1 LGHNA, CDR2 YSLEER. Written as DNA, the CDR3 is TGCGCCAGCACCCACTCGGAGGGGGCCGGTACGCAGTATTTT. Protein product: CASTHSEGAGTQYF.

The chain employs TRBV5-6 and TRBJ1-1; possibly TRBD1 for D (5 bases). Germline V CDR1 and CDR2: SGHDT, YYEEEE. Trimming removed 5 bases at V and 0 bases at J, with 17 bases between. This CDR3 is 16 amino acids long. This chain's CDR3 is CASSTTWQGMNTEAFF. CDR3 coding DNA: TGTGCCAGCAGTACGACCTGGCAGGGCATGAACACTGAAGCTTTCTTT.

The V call is TRBV19, the J call TRBJ2-3; 9 positions agree with TRBD1. This CDR3 contains 14 residues. CDR1 and CDR2 from the germline V gene are LNHDA and SQIVND (reference sequence). Trimming cost V 7 bases and J 4 bases; bases outside gene matches: 6. The CDR3 reads CASTDRGAADTQYF. The DNA of the CDR3 is TGTGCCAGTACTGACAGGGGGGCAGCAGATACGCAGTATTTT.

This clone is a singleton in its sample. This chain joins TRBV4-2 and TRBJ2-3, with 10 bases identical to TRBD2. There are 17 residues in the CDR3. The germline CDR1 and CDR2 sequences are LGHNA and YNFKEQ. Unmatched junction bases numbered 9, after V lost 0 bases and J lost 6 bases. The DNA of the CDR3 is TGTGCCAGCAGCCAAGATAGAGGGACTAGCGTATGGGATACGCAGTATTTT. Its protein is CASSQDRGTSVWDTQYF.

V and J are TRBV4-1 and TRBJ1-6; a weak D match, TRBD1 (6 bases). From germline, CDR1 is MGHRA and CDR2 YSYEKL. Trimming cost V 0 bases and J 10 bases, with 16 bases left between them. The CDR3 has 16 residues. The CDR3: CASSQDRQDRGSPLHF. DNA for the CDR3: TGCGCCAGCAGCCAAGACCGACAGGACCGTGGGTCACCCCTCCACTTT.

The chain couples TRBV4-3 to TRBJ1-3; no firm D call. Trimming stripped 0 bases from V and 0 bases from J, with 12 bases between. The CDR3 loop spans 17 amino acids. Germline V gene lookup returns CDR1 LGHNA and CDR2 YSLEER. The CDR3 region is CASSQDRMASSGNTIYF. The CDR3 nucleotides read TGCGCCAGCAGCCAAGATCGAATGGCCAGCTCTGGAAACACCATATATTTT.